This paragraph covers one TCR beta chain sequence. Its specificity is not known. The primer mix had 60 Vbeta and 13 Jbeta primers. Sequenced by immunoSEQ multiplex PCR; TCRdb stores in-frame clones only, minus some. The sample shows 97,000 or so clones, roughly 70% of them seen only once. These data belong to a study of cytomegalovirus exposure and HLA in healthy donors. General observations from the study: Most TCR sequences were seen very rarely across donors, but some public TCRs occurred in many.

Trimming at V came to 1 base and at J to 0 bases, leaving 6 bases not matched to a gene. The CDR3 totals 17 residues. Looked up from germline, CDR1 is SGHAT and CDR2 is FQNNGV. This receptor was obtained from a man aged 50 or older in good health and CMV-seronegative. Sequencing used PBMCs. The rearrangement joins TRBV11-2 to TRBJ2-1; TRBD1 agrees at 7 bases. The CDR3: CASSLVRTGVSYNEQFF. CDR3 DNA: TGTGCCAGCAGCTTAGTCCGGACAGGCGTCTCCTACAATGAGCAGTTCTTC.